Presented here are 22 T cell receptor beta chains from one specimen sequenced in a study of shared clonotypes between healthy human individuals. Repertoires were generated with immunoSEQ multiplex PCR, while TCRdb's copy carries only in-frame clones and drops some. The table shows fewer than 700,000 clones, with approximately 95% occurring only once. The naive CD8 population came from CD45RO-negative cells selected for CCR7, without terminally differentiated effector memory CD45RA+ cells. The specimen sequenced was naive CD8+ T cells sorted from blood. The receptors were sampled from a woman aged 25 to 39 in good health.

The rearrangement links TRBV2 to TRBJ2-2, with 10 bases fitting TRBD1. The J segment lost 2 bases and the V segment lost 6 bases, leaving 9 bases of the junction unmatched. CDR1 and CDR2 (germline): SNHLY, FYNNEI. The CDR3 is 17 residues long. The CDR3 protein is CASSTKGTGVNTGELFF. Here the CDR3 DNA reads TGTGCCAGCAGCACCAAGGGGACAGGGGTTAACACCGGGGAGCTGTTTTTT.

The rearrangement uses TRBV28 and TRBJ2-1; 12 nucleotides line up with TRBD2. CDR1 is MDHEN, CDR2 SYDVKM, per germline. J lost 8 bases, V lost 3 bases, and 2 bases had no gene match. CDR3 length equals 14 residues. CDR3 sequence reads: CASSFLAGGDEQFF. CDR3 nucleotides: TGTGCCAGCAGTTTCCTAGCGGGAGGGGATGAGCAGTTCTTC.

The chain carries TRBV19 and TRBJ2-2; 7 bases line up with TRBD1. Germline lookup yields CDR1 LNHDA and CDR2 SQIVND (reference sequence). The trim removed 3 bases at V and 2 bases at J, leaving 6 bases unmatched. CDR3 length equals 16 residues. The CDR3 DNA follows: TGTGCCAGTAGTATTATGGCAGGGGGAAACACCGGGGAGCTGTTTTTT. It translates to CASSIMAGGNTGELFF.

This chain connects TRBV7-9 to TRBJ2-2, with D maybe TRBD2 (5 bases). Germline CDR1 SEHNR, CDR2 FQNEAQ (reference sequence). The CDR3 consists of 15 residues. V dropped 7 bases and J dropped 1 base, with 13 bases sitting between them. The CDR3 region has the DNA TGTGCCAGCATGAGGCGGGCAGAGAACACCGGGGAGCTGTTTTTT. This encodes CASMRRAENTGELFF.

The V gene is TRBV7-2, the J gene TRBJ1-2; D remains ambiguous. Germline CDR1 SGHTA, CDR2 FQGNSA. This CDR3 comprises 13 residues. Trimming took 1 base from V and 4 from J, leaving 7 bases between them. CDR3 bases: TGTGCCAGCAGCTTAGACAGATTCTATGGCTACACCTTC. Encoded protein: CASSLDRFYGYTF.

The rearrangement links TRBV6-5 to TRBJ2-7, with 7 nucleotides matching TRBD1. Per germline, CDR1 MNHEY and CDR2 SVGAGI. The CDR3 covers 14 residues. Trimming removed 2 bases from V and 2 bases from J; junction bases left unmatched: 3. CDR3 nucleotide sequence: TGTGCCAGCAGTTACGGCGGACAGGCCTACGAGCAGTACTTC. It encodes CASSYGGQAYEQYF.

The chain employs TRBV7-9 and TRBJ1-4; D gene ambiguous. V lost 6 bases, J lost 3 bases, and 11 bases lay in between. Germline V gene lookup returns CDR1 SEHNR and CDR2 FQNEAQ (reference sequence). The CDR3 consists of 14 residues. Here the CDR3 DNA reads TGTGCCAGCAGGAAACATGACGCTAATGAAAAACTGTTTTTT. This sequence encodes CASRKHDANEKLFF.

This chain joins TRBV6-6 and TRBJ2-7, with D unresolved. Germline CDR1 is MNHNY and CDR2 is SVGAGI (reference sequence). V was trimmed by 5 bases and J by 2 bases, leaving 13 bases between them. This CDR3 region has 14 residues. The CDR3 is CASSRRAKAYEQYF. The CDR3 bases are TGTGCCAGCAGTCGTCGGGCCAAAGCCTACGAGCAGTACTTC.

The V and J genes are TRBV19 and TRBJ2-7, with 7 bases aligning to TRBD1. CDR3 length equals 13 residues. In germline, CDR1 is LNHDA, CDR2 SQIVND (reference sequence). The V and J ends lost 8 bases and 0 bases, in that order; junction bases with no gene match: 4. CDR3 residues: CASARDSSYEQYF. In DNA form, the CDR3 reads TGTGCCAGTGCTCGGGACAGCTCCTACGAGCAGTACTTC.

The chain joins TRBV5-8 to TRBJ1-2; possible D gene TRBD1, 6 bases. V dropped 2 bases and J dropped 8 bases, with 16 bases sitting between them. Germline values: CDR1 SGHTS, CDR2 YDEGEE. The CDR3 consists of 14 residues. CDR3 sequence: CASSFRQGREGYTF. DNA of the CDR3: TGTGCCAGCAGCTTCCGGCAGGGGCGGGAGGGCTACACCTTC.

This chain links TRBV9 with TRBJ2-7; 8 bases agree with TRBD2. Looked up from germline, CDR1 is SGDLS and CDR2 is YYNGEE. V was clipped by 0 bases and J by 6 bases; unmatched bases: 11. The CDR3 runs to 16 residues. CDR3 nucleotides: TGTGCCAGCAGCGTAGCCCTTAGCGGGACCTTCCCCGAGCAGTACTTC. This sequence encodes CASSVALSGTFPEQYF.

V usage is TRBV9 and J usage is TRBJ1-4, with 8 bases that match TRBD1. The CDR3 sequence is 14 residues long. After removal of 2 bases from V and 6 bases from J, the junction contained 3 bases not matched to a gene. CDR1 SGDLS and CDR2 YYNGEE come from the germline V gene. This chain's CDR3 is CASSVTGVDEKLFF. CDR3 DNA sequence: TGTGCCAGCAGCGTGACAGGGGTGGATGAAAAACTGTTTTTT.

V and J are TRBV15 and TRBJ2-1; D could derive from TRBD1 or TRBD2 (5 bases each). The CDR3 loop spans 17 amino acids. Between the trimmed V and J ends, which lost 3 bases and 0 bases, there was a span of 15 bases. Germline assignment: CDR1 LNHNV and CDR2 YYDKDF (reference sequence). The chain's CDR3 is CATSSAWDRSSYNEQFF. DNA of the CDR3: TGTGCCACCAGCAGCGCATGGGACCGAAGCTCCTACAATGAGCAGTTCTTC. The variable domain in full, with the rest retrieved from reference TRBV15 and TRBJ2-1, is DAMVIQNPRYQVTQFGKPVTLSCSQTLNHNVMYWYQQKSSQAPKLLFHYYDKDFNNEADTPDNFQSRRPNTSFCFLDIRSPGLGDTAMYLCATSSAWDRSSYNEQFFGPGTRLTVL.

The chain is built from TRBV27 and TRBJ2-5; 7 bases map to TRBD1. Trimming took 2 bases from V and 5 from J; bases not matched to a gene: 17. The CDR3 consists of 18 residues. The germline gives CDR1 MNHEY, CDR2 SMNVEV (reference sequence). CDR3 DNA sequence: TGTGCCAGCAGTTTAAGAACCTTCCGTACAGGGGTTCCGGAGACCCAGTACTTC. It encodes CASSLRTFRTGVPETQYF.

This chain uses TRBV2 with TRBJ2-7; no clear D gene. V was cut by 3 bases and J by 6 bases, with 12 bases left in between. Per the germline V gene, CDR1 is SNHLY and CDR2 is FYNNEI. The CDR3 length is 13 residues. CDR3 loop: CASSDRQLGEQYF. The CDR3 coding sequence is TGTGCCAGCAGTGACCGGCAGCTCGGCGAGCAGTACTTC.

The chain uses TRBV28 and TRBJ2-5, with TRBD1 matching 7 bases. Germline CDR1 and CDR2: MDHEN and SYDVKM. After removal of 5 bases from V and 2 bases from J, the junction contained 11 bases not matched to a gene. The CDR3 length is 16 residues. This CDR3 reads CASSLITGVHQETQYF. In nucleotides, the CDR3 is TGTGCCAGCAGTCTGATTACAGGGGTCCATCAAGAGACCCAGTACTTC.

The chain couples TRBV13 to TRBJ2-5; D unresolved. Trimming pared 4 bases from V and 6 bases from J, leaving 6 bases between. The CDR3 is made up of 11 amino acids. Germline V CDR1 and CDR2: PRHDT, FYEKMQ (reference sequence). DNA for the CDR3: TGTGCCAGCAGCTACGCCAAGACCCAGTACTTC. It specifies CASSYAKTQYF.

This chain connects TRBV5-4 to TRBJ2-3; D possibly uses TRBD1 or TRBD2 (5 bases each). The CDR3 is 15 amino acids. Looked up from germline, CDR1 is SGHNT and CDR2 is YYREEE (reference sequence). Trimming pared 5 bases from V and 3 bases from J, leaving 16 bases between. CDR3 nucleotide sequence: TGTGCCAGCAGGGAGGATTCAGGGTGGACAGATACGCAGTATTTT. Protein: CASREDSGWTDTQYF.

The chain employs TRBV30 and TRBJ2-7; D gene uncertain. The CDR3 contains 11 residues. V lost 7 bases to trimming and J lost 0 bases, with 7 bases between them. The V gene's germline CDR1 is GTSNPN and CDR2 SVGIG (reference sequence). CDR3 DNA: TGTGCCTCCGACACCTCCTACGAGCAGTACTTC. Residues: CASDTSYEQYF.

This clone appeared once. CDR3 protein: CASSVPGKSANTGELFF. The CDR3 DNA follows: TGTGCCAGCAGTGTGCCAGGAAAATCCGCGAACACCGGGGAGCTGTTTTTT. The chain carries TRBV6-1 and TRBJ2-2; D call uncertain. Germline loops: CDR1 MNHNS, CDR2 SASEGT. CDR3 length equals 17 residues. V was pared by 4 bases and J by 0 bases, with 15 bases between.

The chain is built from TRBV13 and TRBJ2-2, with TRBD2 matching 10 bases. CDR1 is PRHDT, CDR2 FYEKMQ, per germline (reference sequence). V trimming: 0 bases; J trimming: 5 bases; junction bases outside the gene matches: 6. This CDR3 has 17 residues. DNA of the CDR3: TGTGCCAGCAGCTTAGGCCTAGCGGGAGAGGGGACCGGGGAGCTGTTTTTT. It specifies CASSLGLAGEGTGELFF.

The genes are TRBV10-3 and TRBJ2-7; 13 nucleotides agree with TRBD2. CDR3 length equals 20 residues. J lost 2 bases, V lost 2 bases, and 15 bases had no gene match. CDR1 is ENHRY and CDR2 is SYGVKD in the germline V gene. In DNA form, the CDR3 reads TGTGCCATCAGTGAGCCCCGGACTAGCGGGAGTGGAGGGGATCCCTACGAGCAGTACTTC. Protein product: CAISEPRTSGSGGDPYEQYF.